This TCR beta chain was sequenced in a study of T cells in Graves' hyperthyroidism and ophthalmopathy. A note on this clonotype: A much larger clone differs from this one at a single base, so this may be a read error.

There were TCR beta CDR3 regions amplified from RNA transcripts. HTBI primers drove first-round RT-PCR of the TCR CDR3. Each CDR3 protein gets one entry after TCRdb re-called the multiplex PCR reads with MiXCR. The profile shows over 450,000 distinct CDR3 sequences, 17% of them singletons. Trimming shortened V by 8 bases and J by 7 bases, and 17 bases separated the two germline ends. CDR3 size: 13 residues. Germline-derived CDR1 and CDR2 are GTSNPN and SVGIG (reference sequence). This receptor was taken from a woman aged 18-35 years with Graves' ophthalmopathy. The sample comprised blood. This chain joins TRBV30 and TRBJ1-4, with D perhaps matching TRBD1 (6 bases). The CDR3 nucleotides read TGTGCCCGGGGGGCAGGGAATCGTGAAAAACTGTTTTTT. Translating it yields CARGAGNREKLFF.